This is a list of T cell receptor beta chains from one sample in a study of radiotherapy plus CTLA-4 blockade in lung cancer. Sequencing was performed with immunoSEQ multiplex PCR; in TCRdb, only in-frame clones are kept and a portion is missing. The data contain about 110,000 clones, about 84% of them singletons. Sequencing was performed on peripheral blood, taken from a patient treated with radiotherapy plus ipilimumab. The source is a human donor with non-small cell lung cancer that progressed on radiotherapy plus ipilimumab. Some clones in this sample may be carry-over from other donors' samples. The CDR3 runs from the conserved cysteine through the conserved F or W. Each record gives: D gene, CDR3 length, V gene, clone size, J gene, CDR3 DNA, CDR3 protein. D genes are given only for firm matches. A clone size is listed for some rows: how often the clone was seen (once, few, many), or a class if it is expanded.

>-|16|TRBV25-1|-|TRBJ1-5
TGTGCCAGCAGTGAATATGGCACAGAGGTCGGGCAGCCCCAGCATTTT
CASSEYGTEVGQPQHF
>-|11|TRBV2|-|TRBJ2-2
TGTGCCAGCGAGTTTAGCGGGGAGCTGTTTTTT
CASEFSGELFF
>TRBD2|17|TRBV5-1|-|TRBJ2-3
TGCGCCAGCAGCTTGGCAGGGACTAGCGGGGGGGCAGATACGCAGTATTTT
CASSLAGTSGGADTQYF
>TRBD2|14|TRBV5-4|-|TRBJ2-5
TGTGCCAGCAGCTTGACTAGCGGGGGAGAGACCCAGTACTTC
CASSLTSGGETQYF
>-|14|TRBV19|-|TRBJ2-3
TGTGCCAGTAGCCCGGGACTCTTTCCAGATACGCAGTATTTT
CASSPGLFPDTQYF
>TRBD1|14|TRBV5-1|few|TRBJ1-6
TGCGCCAGCAGGAACAGGGGACCTAATTCACCCCTCCACTTT
CASRNRGPNSPLHF
>-|16|TRBV4-1|once|TRBJ1-5
TGCGCCAGCAGCCATCTAGGACAGCATAGCAATCAGCCCCAGCATTTT
CASSHLGQHSNQPQHF
>-|14|TRBV7-2|-|TRBJ2-7
TGTGCCAGCAGCTTAGCGCAGGCAGTTTACGAGCAGTACTTC
CASSLAQAVYEQYF
>-|13|TRBV5-4|-|TRBJ2-7
TGTGCCAGCAGCTTGGGGCAGGACTACGAGCAGTACTTC
CASSLGQDYEQYF
>TRBD2|18|TRBV2|-|TRBJ2-1
TGTGCCAGCAGTTTTCTAGCGGGGGGCCTCGGCTCCTACAATGAGCAGTTCTTC
CASSFLAGGLGSYNEQFF
>-|15|TRBV19|-|TRBJ1-6
TGTGCCAGTAGTAGATCAGCCGGGACAAATTCACCCCTCCACTTT
CASSRSAGTNSPLHF
>TRBD2|17|TRBV5-1|once|TRBJ2-7
TGCGCCAGCAGTTATGGCCCTCCGGGACTAGGGACCTACGAGCAGTACTTC
CASSYGPPGLGTYEQYF
>-|13|TRBV6-1|-|TRBJ2-7
TGTGCCAGCCGAGCCGTACAGGGATACGAGCAGTACTTC
CASRAVQGYEQYF
>TRBD1|13|TRBV30|-|TRBJ1-5
TGTGCCTGGAGTGGGCAGGGGGATCAGCCCCAGCATTTT
CAWSGQGDQPQHF
>-|17|TRBV4-3|-|TRBJ1-2
TGCGCCAGCAGCCAAGAGGCCACGTACCAGGGATTACTCGGCTACACCTTC
CASSQEATYQGLLGYTF
>-|13|TRBV19|-|TRBJ1-1
TGTGCCAGTAGTATAGTAGAGGATACTGAAGCTTTCTTT
CASSIVEDTEAFF
>TRBD2|15|TRBV30|-|TRBJ2-7
TGTGCCTGGAGTGAGCGGGGGGCCTCGTCCTACGAGCAGTACTTC
CAWSERGASSYEQYF
>-|15|TRBV5-1|-|TRBJ1-5
TGCGCCAGCAGCTTGGCAGGACAGAAGTATCAGCCCCAGCATTTT
CASSLAGQKYQPQHF
>-|15|TRBV6-1|once|TRBJ2-7
TGTGCCAGCAGTGACCTGGGACTTCCCACCTACGAGCAGTACTTC
CASSDLGLPTYEQYF
>-|16|TRBV6-4|once|TRBJ2-1
TGTGCCAGCAGCCCCAGAGGGGCCAGCTCCTACAATGAGCAGTTCTTC
CASSPRGASSYNEQFF
>TRBD2|14|TRBV6-1|-|TRBJ2-1
TGTGCCAGCAAACCCTCTGCGGGGGGGCCCGAGCAGTTCTTC
CASKPSAGGPEQFF
>-|18|TRBV21-1|-|TRBJ2-7
TGTGCCAGCAGCAAAGAGGATAGCAGGGCGAGAGGGGTGGGAGAGCAGTACTTC
CASSKEDSRARGVGEQYF
>-|14|TRBV5-1|-|TRBJ2-1
TGCGCCAGCAGCTTGGCTTCCTCCTACAATGAGCAGTTCTTC
CASSLASSYNEQFF
>TRBD1|14|TRBV28|few|TRBJ1-1
TGTGCCAGCAGTTCCGGACAGGGAAACACTGAAGCTTTCTTT
CASSSGQGNTEAFF
>TRBD1|16|TRBV7-2|-|TRBJ1-6
TGTGCCAGCAGCTTAAGAGGGGGCGGCTATAATTCACCCCTCCACTTT
CASSLRGGGYNSPLHF
>-|14|TRBV6-1|-|TRBJ1-5
TGTGCCAGCAGAAGGGCTTATAGCAATCAGCCCCAGCATTTT
CASRRAYSNQPQHF
>-|13|TRBV14|few|TRBJ1-2
TGTGCCAGCAGCCAAGGGGTGAGCTATGGCTACACCTTC
CASSQGVSYGYTF
>-|12|TRBV10-3|-|TRBJ1-2
TGTGCCATCAGTGGAAGCGACTATGGCTACACCTTC
CAISGSDYGYTF
>-|13|TRBV28|-|TRBJ2-7
TGTGCCAGCAGTTTATTGGGCCCTAACGAGCAGTACTTC
CASSLLGPNEQYF
>-|14|TRBV19|-|TRBJ1-4
TGTGCCAGTAGTATACGATATTGGGGTGAAAAACTGTTTTTT
CASSIRYWGEKLFF
>-|17|TRBV10-3|few|TRBJ2-6
TGTGCCATCAGTGACTCGACGTGGGGGTCTGGGGCCAACGTCCTGACTTTC
CAISDSTWGSGANVLTF
>-|18|TRBV4-1|-|TRBJ2-7
TGCGCCAGCAGCCCCGACCCTTCCGAGACAGGAACCCCCTACGAGCAGTACTTC
CASSPDPSETGTPYEQYF
>TRBD1|13|TRBV28|-|TRBJ1-1
TGTGCCAGCAGTTTACTGGACAGGGGACAAGCTTTCTTT
CASSLLDRGQAFF
>-|11|TRBV10-3|-|TRBJ1-1
TGTGCCATCAGTGGGACAGTTGAAGCTTTCTTT
CAISGTVEAFF
>-|12|TRBV30|-|TRBJ1-1
TGTGCCTGGAGTGTCACCAGGAATGAAGCTTTCTTT
CAWSVTRNEAFF
>-|15|TRBV7-9|-|TRBJ2-2
TGTGCCAGCAGCTTAAGGGAGGTGCACACCGGGGAGCTGTTTTTT
CASSLREVHTGELFF
>-|14|TRBV2|-|TRBJ2-7
TGTGCCAGCAGGGCGACAGTGAACCCCTACGAGCAGTACTTC
CASRATVNPYEQYF
>-|15|TRBV9|-|TRBJ1-3
TGTGCCAGCAGCGTAGGCGGTAACTCTGGAAACACCATATATTTT
CASSVGGNSGNTIYF
>TRBD1|15|TRBV9|-|TRBJ2-7
TGTGCCAGCAGCGCGTGGACAGGCCCCTCCTACGAGCAGTACTTC
CASSAWTGPSYEQYF
>TRBD1|14|TRBV6-5|-|TRBJ1-6
TGTGCCAGCAGTCACAGGGGAGGCAATTCACCCCTCCACTTT
CASSHRGGNSPLHF